This T cell receptor (beta chain) appears in the sequencing data of a study of T-cell memory formation after mild COVID-19 (dated by TCRdb to the early 2020s). A note on the overall study: TCR sequence clusters from the two donors were found to be largely donor specific. In a couple of donors, T-cell clones that expanded and contracted after mild COVID-19 were tracked by sequencing TCRalpha and TCRbeta repertoires over time. Two young, previously healthy adult volunteers made up the cohort, one male and one female.

Ficoll-Paque density gradient centrifugation was the method used to isolate PBMCs. Sequencing took place on an Illumina NovaSeq 6000. TCRalpha and TCRbeta cDNA libraries were built by 5'RACE with constant-segment primers, adding sample barcodes and unique molecular identifiers. RNA was extracted from every sample with Trizol reagent. Amplification of the libraries took two PCR steps, and the second step added a second sample barcode plus Illumina TruSeq adapters. Sequencing of the libraries was done on an Illumina NovaSeq, producing 2 x 150 bp paired-end reads. Per the authors' processing: Reads were demultiplexed and collapsed into UMI-guided consensus sequences with migec v1.2.7. Using mixcr v2.1.11, the UMI consensuses were aligned to TRA and TRB V and J templates and assembled into clonotypes. Expanded or contracted clonotypes were those called significant by both edgeR and NoisET, with noise models trained on biological replicates. For edgeR calls, the thresholds were a false discovery rate-adjusted p below 0.01 and a log2 fold-change of 1. As an exploratory analysis of dynamics, max-normalized trajectories of the 1000 most abundant clonotypes were examined with PCA combined with hierarchical clustering. Separately sequenced CD4+ and CD8+ repertoires were used to assign the CD4 or CD8 phenotype of responding clones. TCRdb itself trimmed the public reads at Q25 with fastp, ran MiXCR and retained productive beta chains. Identical CDR3 proteins give one entry, which carries the most common genes and DNA. TCRdb, rather than the study authors, made the V and J calls. Here the sample has 200,000 to 250,000 distinct CDR3 sequences; 15% occur a single time. 2.1% of the sample is taken by the ten largest.

Details on this clonotype: Its antigen remains unidentified. No base quality values were provided; no much bigger clone lies one nucleotide off.

The CDR3 has 14 amino acids, counting the end cysteine and phenylalanine. Left in the record is the CDR3 DNA by itself, 42 bases read in frame from the first base. V is pared back by 4 bases and J by 6 bases, with 13 bases lying between the germline termini. Based on the germline V gene, the CDR1 and CDR2 sequences are SGHDN and FVKESK. Points the paper makes about the study in general: Some responding clones were detected in pre-infection memory, which suggested that pre-existing cross-reactive memory T cells had joined the SARS-CoV-2 response. Whether the second-wave clones peaking on day 37 were SARS-CoV-2 specific was not confirmed. Contracting CD4+ clones were found mainly in CM and EM memory subsets, while CD8+ clones were enriched in EMRA. Clones that contracted from day 15 to 85 showed balanced CD4/CD8 phenotypes, whereas a second wave of clones that expanded from day 15 to 37 leaned towards CD4+. Only a couple of mild cases were covered in the study, and larger cohorts including severe cases with pre-infection samples were considered necessary.

The clonotype originates from an adult woman who had mild COVID-19 (a few samples of this study predate the infection). The sample titles of this study are shuffled in the database, so cell type and time point are left out; the donor was told from shared clones. Sequenced: PBMCs or a T cell subset sorted from them (not recorded which). The chain is encoded by TRBV14 joined to TRBJ2-1; the D gene cannot be resolved reliably. CDR3 sequence: CASSRETGRNEQFF. The sequenced DNA: TGTGCCAGCAGCCGCGAAACGGGTCGCAATGAGCAGTTCTTC. Reference TRBV14 and TRBJ2-1 proteins supply the regions before and after the CDR3; the full variable domain is: EAGVTQFPSHSVIEKGQTVTLRCDPISGHDNLYWYRRVMGKEIKFLLHFVKESKQDESGMPNNRFLAERTGGTYSTLKVQPAELEDSGVYFCASSRETGRNEQFFGPGTRLTVL.